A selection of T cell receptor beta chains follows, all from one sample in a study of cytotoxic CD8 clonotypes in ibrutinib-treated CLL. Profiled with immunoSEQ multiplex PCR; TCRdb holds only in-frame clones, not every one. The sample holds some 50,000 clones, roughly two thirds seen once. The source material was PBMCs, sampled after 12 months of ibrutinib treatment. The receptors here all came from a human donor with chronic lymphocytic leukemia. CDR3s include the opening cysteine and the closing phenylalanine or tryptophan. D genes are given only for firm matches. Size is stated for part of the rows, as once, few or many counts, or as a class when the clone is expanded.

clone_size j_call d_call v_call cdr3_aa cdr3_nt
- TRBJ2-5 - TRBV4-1 CASSQELDRSPGLRETQYF TGCGCCAGCAGCCAAGAACTTGACAGGTCACCGGGACTCCGAGAGACCCAGTACTTC
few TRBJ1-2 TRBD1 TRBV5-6 CASSLPRQGMGYGYTF TGTGCCAGCAGCTTACCTAGACAGGGGATGGGCTATGGCTACACCTTC
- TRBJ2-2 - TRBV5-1 CASSLASGELFF TGCGCCAGCAGCTTAGCGAGTGGGGAGCTGTTTTTT
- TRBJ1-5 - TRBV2 CASSASFQGFANQPQHF TGTGCCAGCAGTGCCTCCTTCCAGGGTTTTGCTAATCAGCCCCAGCATTTT
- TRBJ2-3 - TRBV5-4 CASSLDPDTQYF TGTGCCAGCAGCTTGGATCCGGATACGCAGTATTTT
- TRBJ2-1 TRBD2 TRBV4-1 CASSHLPVPGGDNEQFF TGCGCCAGCAGCCACCTCCCCGTTCCGGGGGGGGACAATGAGCAGTTCTTC
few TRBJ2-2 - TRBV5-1 CASSLDQNTGELFF TGCGCCAGCAGCTTGGATCAGAACACCGGGGAGCTGTTTTTT
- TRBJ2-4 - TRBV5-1 CASSLVTDTKNIQYF TGCGCCAGCAGCTTGGTGACAGATACCAAAAACATTCAGTACTTC
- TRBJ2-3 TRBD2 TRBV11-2 CAIGPGLATDSQYF TGTGCCATCGGTCCGGGACTAGCCACAGATTCGCAGTATTTT
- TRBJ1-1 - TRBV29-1 CSVELPTGNTEAFF TGCAGCGTAGAACTCCCGACGGGAAACACTGAAGCTTTCTTT
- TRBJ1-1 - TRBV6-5 CASSPEGTEAFF TGTGCCAGCAGCCCTGAGGGGACTGAAGCTTTCTTT
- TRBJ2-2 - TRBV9 CASSAQGTGELFF TGTGCCAGCAGCGCCCAGGGAACCGGGGAGCTGTTTTTT
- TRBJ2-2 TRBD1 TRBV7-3 CASSLTPGGQGNTGELFF TGTGCCAGCAGCTTAACTCCGGGTGGACAGGGGAACACCGGGGAGCTGTTTTTT
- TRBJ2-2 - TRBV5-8 CASSYLRVAGELFF TGTGCCAGCAGCTACTTGCGGGTTGCCGGGGAGCTGTTTTTT
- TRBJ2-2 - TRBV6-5 CASSYSGGATSGELFF TGTGCCAGCAGTTACTCGGGGGGAGCTACTTCCGGGGAGCTGTTTTTT
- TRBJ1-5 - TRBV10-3 CAISAGNSGNQPQHF TGTGCCATCAGTGCCGGTAACAGTGGCAATCAGCCCCAGCATTTT
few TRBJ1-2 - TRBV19 CASSILPPSASEFYGYTF TGTGCCAGTAGTATACTTCCCCCGTCAGCGTCCGAGTTCTATGGCTACACCTTC
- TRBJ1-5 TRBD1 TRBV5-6 CASSPGTGNQPQHF TGTGCCAGCAGCCCCGGGACAGGCAATCAGCCCCAGCATTTT
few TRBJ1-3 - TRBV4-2 CATRDGYSGNTIYF TGTGCCACTCGGGACGGCTACTCTGGAAACACCATATATTTT
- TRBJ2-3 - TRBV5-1 CASSLLAEHSSTDTQYF TGCGCCAGCAGCTTGCTTGCCGAACACTCCAGCACAGATACGCAGTATTTT
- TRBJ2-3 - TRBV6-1 CATRGGGPTDTQYF TGTGCCACCCGAGGGGGGGGTCCCACAGATACGCAGTATTTT
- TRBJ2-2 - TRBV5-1 CASEGGANTGELFF TGCGCCAGCGAAGGGGGGGCGAACACCGGGGAGCTGTTTTTT
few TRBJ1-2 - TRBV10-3 CAISESWGSNYGYTF TGTGCCATCAGTGAGTCGTGGGGATCTAACTATGGCTACACCTTC
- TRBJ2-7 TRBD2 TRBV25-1 CASSEPDGLAGFYEQYF TGTGCCAGCAGTGAACCCGATGGACTAGCGGGATTCTACGAGCAGTACTTC
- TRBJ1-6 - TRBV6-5 CASWGYDSPLHF TGTGCCAGCTGGGGATACGATTCACCCCTCCACTTT
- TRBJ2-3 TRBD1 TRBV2 CASSPGTGSMDTQYF TGTGCCAGCAGCCCCGGGACAGGGTCTATGGATACGCAGTATTTT
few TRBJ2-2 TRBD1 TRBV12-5 CASGLRTGGTNTGELFF TGTGCTAGTGGTCTAAGGACAGGGGGTACGAACACCGGGGAGCTGTTTTTT
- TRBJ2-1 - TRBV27 CASTPIAVNGEQFF TGTGCCAGCACTCCGATAGCGGTTAACGGTGAGCAGTTCTTC
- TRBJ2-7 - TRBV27 CASSLGRVSYEQYF TGTGCCAGCAGTTTGGGCAGGGTCTCCTACGAGCAGTACTTC
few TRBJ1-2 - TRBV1 CTSPWAGCDYGYTF TGCACCAGCCCTTGGGCAGGTTGTGACTATGGCTACACCTTC
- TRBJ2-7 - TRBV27 CASSSLVLIFYEQYF TGTGCCAGCAGTTCTCTAGTCTTGATCTTCTACGAGCAGTACTTC
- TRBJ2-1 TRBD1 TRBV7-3 CASSLLGQDNEQFF TGTGCCAGCAGCTTACTTGGACAGGACAATGAGCAGTTCTTC
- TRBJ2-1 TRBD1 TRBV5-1 CASSFLQGHSYNEQFF TGCGCCAGCAGCTTTTTACAGGGGCACTCCTACAATGAGCAGTTCTTC
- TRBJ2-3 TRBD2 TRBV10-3 CATRGGGVSTDTQYF TGTGCCACCCGAGGCGGGGGGGTGAGCACAGATACGCAGTATTTT
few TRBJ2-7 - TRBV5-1 CASSFELATYEQYF TGCGCCAGCAGCTTTGAACTAGCTACCTACGAGCAGTACTTC
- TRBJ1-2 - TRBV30 CAWSVRQGSGYTF TGTGCCTGGAGTGTACGTCAGGGGAGCGGCTACACCTTC
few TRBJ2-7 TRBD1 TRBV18 CASSPGQGRVYEQYF TGTGCCAGCTCACCCGGACAGGGAAGGGTCTACGAGCAGTACTTC
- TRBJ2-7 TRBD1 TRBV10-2 CASSEDRANEQYF TGCGCCAGCAGTGAGGACAGGGCTAACGAGCAGTACTTC